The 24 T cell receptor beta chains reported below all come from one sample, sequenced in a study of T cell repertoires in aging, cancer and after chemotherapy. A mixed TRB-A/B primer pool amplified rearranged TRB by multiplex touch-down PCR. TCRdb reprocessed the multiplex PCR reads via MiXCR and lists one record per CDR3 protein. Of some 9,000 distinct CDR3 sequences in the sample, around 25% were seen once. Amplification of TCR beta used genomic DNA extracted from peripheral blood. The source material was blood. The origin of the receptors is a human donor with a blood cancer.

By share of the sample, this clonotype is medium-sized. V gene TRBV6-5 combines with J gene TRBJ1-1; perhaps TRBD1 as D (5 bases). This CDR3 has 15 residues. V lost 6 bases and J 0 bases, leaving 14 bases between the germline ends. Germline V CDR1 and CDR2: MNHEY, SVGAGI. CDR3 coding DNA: TGTGCCAGCAGCGCCATCGGGGGTATGAACACTGAAGCTTTCTTT. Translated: CASSAIGGMNTEAFF.

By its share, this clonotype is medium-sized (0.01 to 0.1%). In nucleotides, the CDR3 is TGTGCCAGTCGAGAGACGGCCCGGGGCCTTTATAGCAATCAGCCCCAGCATTTT. Protein: CASRETARGLYSNQPQHF. The chain recombines TRBV19 with TRBJ1-5; D perhaps matches TRBD1 (5 bases). The CDR3 loop spans 18 amino acids. The germline CDR1 and CDR2 sequences are LNHDA and SQIVND (reference sequence). V dropped 8 bases and J dropped 0 bases, with 23 bases sitting between them.

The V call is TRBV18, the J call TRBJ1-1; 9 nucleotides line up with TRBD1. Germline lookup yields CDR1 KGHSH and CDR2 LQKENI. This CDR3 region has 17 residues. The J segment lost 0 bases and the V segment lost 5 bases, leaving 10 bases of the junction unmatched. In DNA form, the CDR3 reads TGTGCCAGCTCAAACCGGGACAGGGTTATCATGAACACTGAAGCTTTCTTT. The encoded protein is CASSNRDRVIMNTEAFF.

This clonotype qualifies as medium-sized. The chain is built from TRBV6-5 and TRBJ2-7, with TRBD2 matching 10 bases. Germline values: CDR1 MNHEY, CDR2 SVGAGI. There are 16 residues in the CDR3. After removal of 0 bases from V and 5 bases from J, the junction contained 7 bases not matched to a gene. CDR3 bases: TGTGCCAGCAGTTACTCCCTTAGCGGGGGGCCGAACGAGCAGTACTTC. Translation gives CASSYSLSGGPNEQYF.

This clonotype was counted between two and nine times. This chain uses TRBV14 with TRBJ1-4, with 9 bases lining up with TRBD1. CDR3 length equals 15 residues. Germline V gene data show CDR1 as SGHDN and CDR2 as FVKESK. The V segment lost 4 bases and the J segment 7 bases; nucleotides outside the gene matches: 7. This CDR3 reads CASSRGGTGSEKLFF. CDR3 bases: TGTGCCAGCAGCCGTGGCGGGACAGGGTCTGAAAAACTGTTTTTT.

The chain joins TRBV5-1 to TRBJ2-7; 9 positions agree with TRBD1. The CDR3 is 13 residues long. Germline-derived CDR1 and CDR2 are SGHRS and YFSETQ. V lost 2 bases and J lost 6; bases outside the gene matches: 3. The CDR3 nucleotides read TGCGCCAGCAGCTTATGGACAGGGGCCGAGCAGTACTTC. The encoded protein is CASSLWTGAEQYF.

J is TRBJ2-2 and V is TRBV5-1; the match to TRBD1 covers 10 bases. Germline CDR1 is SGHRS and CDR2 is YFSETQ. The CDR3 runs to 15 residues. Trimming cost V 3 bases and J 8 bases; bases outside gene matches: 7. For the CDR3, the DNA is TGCGCCAGCAGCTGGACCGGGACAGGGGATGGGGAGCTGTTTTTT. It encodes CASSWTGTGDGELFF.

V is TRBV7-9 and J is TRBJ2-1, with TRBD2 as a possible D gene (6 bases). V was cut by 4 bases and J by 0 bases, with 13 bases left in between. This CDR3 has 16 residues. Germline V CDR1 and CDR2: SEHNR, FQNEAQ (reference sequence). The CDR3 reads CASSSTDGSSYNEQFF. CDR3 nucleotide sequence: TGTGCCAGCAGCTCTACCGACGGGAGCTCCTACAATGAGCAGTTCTTC.

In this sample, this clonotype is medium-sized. The CDR3 DNA sequence: TGTGCCAGCAGCTTGCGGGGAGCCGTGCAGTACTTC. This translates into CASSLRGAVQYF. This sequence joins TRBV5-6 and TRBJ2-7; D may be TRBD2 (5 bases). Per the germline V gene, CDR1 is SGHDT and CDR2 is YYEEEE. V was trimmed by 1 base and J by 9 bases, leaving 11 bases between them. This CDR3 contains 12 residues. Looking up the rest from reference TRBV5-6 and TRBJ2-7 gives the full variable domain: DAGVTQSPTHLIKTRGQQVTLRCSPKSGHDTVSWYQQALGQGPQFIFQYYEEEERQRGNFPDRFSGHQFPNYSSELNVNALLLGDSALYLCASSLRGAVQYFGPGTRLTVT.

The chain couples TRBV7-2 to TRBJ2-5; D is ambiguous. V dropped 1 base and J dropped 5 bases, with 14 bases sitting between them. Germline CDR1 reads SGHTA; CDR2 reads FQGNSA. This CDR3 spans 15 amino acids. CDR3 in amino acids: CASSLVIGVEETQYF. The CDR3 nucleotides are TGTGCCAGCAGCTTAGTTATCGGAGTGGAGGAGACCCAGTACTTC.

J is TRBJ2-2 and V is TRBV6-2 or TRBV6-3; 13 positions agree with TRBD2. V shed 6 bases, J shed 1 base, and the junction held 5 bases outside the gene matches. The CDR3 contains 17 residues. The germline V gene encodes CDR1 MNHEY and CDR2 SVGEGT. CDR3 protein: CASSGTSGEQNTGELFF. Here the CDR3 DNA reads TGTGCCAGCAGCGGGACTAGCGGGGAGCAGAACACCGGGGAGCTGTTTTTT.

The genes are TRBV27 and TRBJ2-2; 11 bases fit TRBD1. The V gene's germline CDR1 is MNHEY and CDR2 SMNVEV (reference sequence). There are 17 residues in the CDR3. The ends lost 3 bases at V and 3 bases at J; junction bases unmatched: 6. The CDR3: CASSFSGQGAYTGELFF. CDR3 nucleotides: TGTGCCAGCAGTTTCTCCGGACAGGGGGCGTACACCGGGGAGCTGTTTTTT.

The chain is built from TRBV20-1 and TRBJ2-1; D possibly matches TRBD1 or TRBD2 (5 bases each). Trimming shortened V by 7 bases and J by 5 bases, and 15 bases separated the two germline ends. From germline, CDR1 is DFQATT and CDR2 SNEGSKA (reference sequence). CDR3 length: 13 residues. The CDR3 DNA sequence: TGCAGTGTTATAGGGGAGCGACACAATGAGCAGTTCTTC. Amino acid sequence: CSVIGERHNEQFF.

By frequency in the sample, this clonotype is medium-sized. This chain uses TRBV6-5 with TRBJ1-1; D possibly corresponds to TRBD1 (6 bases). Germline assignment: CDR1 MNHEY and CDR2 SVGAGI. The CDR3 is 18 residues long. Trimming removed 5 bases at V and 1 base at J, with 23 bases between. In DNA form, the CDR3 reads TGTGCCAGCAGTACCCCTATATTGACAGGCCAAGGGAACACTGAAGCTTTCTTT. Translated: CASSTPILTGQGNTEAFF.

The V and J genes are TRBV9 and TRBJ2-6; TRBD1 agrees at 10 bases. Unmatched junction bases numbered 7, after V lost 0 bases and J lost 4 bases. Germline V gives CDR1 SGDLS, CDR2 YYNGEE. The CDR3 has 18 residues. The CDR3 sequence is CASSVATGTGVGANVLTF. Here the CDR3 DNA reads TGTGCCAGCAGCGTAGCTACTGGGACAGGGGTCGGGGCCAACGTCCTGACTTTC. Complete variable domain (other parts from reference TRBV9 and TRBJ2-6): DSGVTQTPKHLITATGQRVTLRCSPRSGDLSVYWYQQSLDQGLQFLIQYYNGEERAKGNILERFSAQQFPDLHSELNLSSLELGDSALYFCASSVATGTGVGANVLTFGAGSRLTVL.

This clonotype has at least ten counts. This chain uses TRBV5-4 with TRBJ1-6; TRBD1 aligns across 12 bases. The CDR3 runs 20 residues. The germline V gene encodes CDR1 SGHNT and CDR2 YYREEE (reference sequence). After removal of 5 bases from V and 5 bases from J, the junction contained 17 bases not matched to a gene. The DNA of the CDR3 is TGTGCCAGCAGTTCGCCATCCGGGGGACAGGGGGCGGAGGATAATTCACCCCTCCACTTT. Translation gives CASSSPSGGQGAEDNSPLHF.

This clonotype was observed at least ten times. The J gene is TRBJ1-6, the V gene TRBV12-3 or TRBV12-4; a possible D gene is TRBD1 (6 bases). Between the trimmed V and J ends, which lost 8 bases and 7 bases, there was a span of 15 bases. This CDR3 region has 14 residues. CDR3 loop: CASQEQGGNSPLHF. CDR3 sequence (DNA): TGTGCCAGCCAGGAGCAAGGGGGAAATTCACCCCTCCACTTT.

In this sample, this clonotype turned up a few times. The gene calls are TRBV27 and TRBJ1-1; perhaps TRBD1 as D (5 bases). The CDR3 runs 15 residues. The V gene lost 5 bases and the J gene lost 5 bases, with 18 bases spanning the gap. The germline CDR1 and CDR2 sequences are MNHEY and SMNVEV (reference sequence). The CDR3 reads CASSPSGGGGTEAFF. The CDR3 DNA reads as TGTGCCAGCAGTCCGTCGGGTGGGGGGGGGACTGAAGCTTTCTTT.

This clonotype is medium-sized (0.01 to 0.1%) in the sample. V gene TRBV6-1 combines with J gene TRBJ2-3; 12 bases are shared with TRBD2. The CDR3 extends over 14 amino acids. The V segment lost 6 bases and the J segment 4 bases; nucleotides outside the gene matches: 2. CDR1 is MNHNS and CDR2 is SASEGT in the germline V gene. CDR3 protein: CASRTSGGSDTQYF. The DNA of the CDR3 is TGTGCCAGCAGAACTAGCGGGGGGTCAGATACGCAGTATTTT.

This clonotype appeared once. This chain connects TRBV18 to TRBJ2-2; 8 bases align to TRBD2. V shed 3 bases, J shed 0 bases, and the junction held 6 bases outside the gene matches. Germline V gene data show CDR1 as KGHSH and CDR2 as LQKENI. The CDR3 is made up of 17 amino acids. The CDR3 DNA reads TGTGCCAGCTCACCGCTTGCTAGCGGGTCGAACACCGGGGAGCTGTTTTTT. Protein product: CASSPLASGSNTGELFF.

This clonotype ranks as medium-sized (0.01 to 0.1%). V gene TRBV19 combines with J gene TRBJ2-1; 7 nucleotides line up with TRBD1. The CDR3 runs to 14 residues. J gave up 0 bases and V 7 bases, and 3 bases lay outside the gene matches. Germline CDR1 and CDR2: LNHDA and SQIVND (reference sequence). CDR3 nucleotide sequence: TGTGCCAGTACCAGGGACAGCTCCTACAATGAGCAGTTCTTC. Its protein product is CASTRDSSYNEQFF.

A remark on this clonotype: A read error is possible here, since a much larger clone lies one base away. The CDR3 sequence: CASSFPLAGGFNEQFF. The CDR3 nucleotides are TGTGCCAGCAGTTTTCCGCTAGCGGGAGGTTTCAATGAGCAGTTCTTC. The V call is TRBV27, the J call TRBJ2-1; 11 nucleotides align to TRBD2. This CDR3 has 16 residues. Germline values: CDR1 MNHEY, CDR2 SMNVEV (reference sequence). Trimming took 3 bases from V and 6 from J; bases not matched to a gene: 7.

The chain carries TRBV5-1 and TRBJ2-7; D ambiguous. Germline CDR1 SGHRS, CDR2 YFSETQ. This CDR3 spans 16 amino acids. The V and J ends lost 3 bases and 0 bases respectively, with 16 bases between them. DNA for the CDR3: TGCGCCAGCAGCTCGGTCGACCCCTCAAGCTCCTACGAGCAGTACTTC. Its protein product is CASSSVDPSSSYEQYF.

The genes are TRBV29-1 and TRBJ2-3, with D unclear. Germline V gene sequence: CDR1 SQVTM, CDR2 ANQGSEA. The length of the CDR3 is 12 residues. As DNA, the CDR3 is TGCAGAACGGACCCCGGCACAGATACGCAGTATTTT. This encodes CRTDPGTDTQYF.